Listed below are T cell receptor beta chains from one sample, sequenced in a study of shared clonotypes between healthy human individuals. Assay used: immunoSEQ multiplex PCR; TCRdb lists only in-frame clones, some missing. This table holds some 650,000 clones, less than 98% found once. Input material: naive CD4+ T cells sorted from blood. The source is a woman under 40 in good health. Each CDR3 is given with its conserved first and last residue. D genes are given only for firm matches. Only part of the rows carry a size: once, few, many, or a class if the clone is expanded.

d_gene,j_gene,v_gene,abundance,CDR3nt,CDR3aa
TRBD2,TRBJ2-3,TRBV19,NA,TGTGCCAGTAGTATAGTAGCGGGGGGGCCAGATACGCAGTATTTT,CASSIVAGGPDTQYF
NA,TRBJ2-6,TRBV6-1,NA,TGTGCCAGCAGTGGGGCACATGGGGCCAACGTCCTGACTTTC,CASSGAHGANVLTF
NA,TRBJ2-3,TRBV21-1,NA,TGTGCCAGGATAAAGACTAGCTTGGCAGATACGCAGTATTTT,CARIKTSLADTQYF
NA,TRBJ2-1,TRBV11-2,NA,TGTGCCAGCAGCTTACGACAGAACAATGAGCAGTTCTTC,CASSLRQNNEQFF
TRBD1,TRBJ1-5,TRBV19,NA,TGTGCCAGTAGTATTGGCCTCCGGGACAGGGGCAATCAGCCCCAGCATTTT,CASSIGLRDRGNQPQHF
NA,TRBJ2-3,TRBV7-8,NA,TGTGCCAGCAGCGCCGGTGCGAGGCCCAAGCAGTATTTT,CASSAGARPKQYF
NA,TRBJ2-7,TRBV21-1,NA,TGTGCCAGCAGCGGAACGGAGAAGTACTTC,CASSGTEKYF
TRBD1,TRBJ1-6,TRBV7-2,once,TGTGCCAGCAGCTTAGCCATGACAGGGTCTAATTCACCCCTCCACTTT,CASSLAMTGSNSPLHF
NA,TRBJ2-2,TRBV18,NA,TGTGCCAGCTCACCTCTGACAGTCGCAGGAACCGGGGAGCTGTTTTTT,CASSPLTVAGTGELFF
NA,TRBJ1-3,TRBV9,NA,TGTGCCAGCAGCGTAGAAGAGCGGGGGCCGACTGGAAACACCATATATTTT,CASSVEERGPTGNTIYF
TRBD1,TRBJ2-3,TRBV6-1,NA,TGTGCCAGCAGACAGGGGACCAGCACAGATACGCAGTATTTT,CASRQGTSTDTQYF
NA,TRBJ2-7,TRBV10-1,NA,TGCGCCAGCAGTGAGGCTAGTTTCAACGAGCAGTACTTC,CASSEASFNEQYF
NA,TRBJ2-1,TRBV28,once,TGTGCCAGCAGGACCGGAGGGTTGGATGAGCAGTTCTTC,CASRTGGLDEQFF
TRBD2,TRBJ2-7,TRBV2,once,TGTGCCAGCAGGTGGTTAGCGGGAGAGGTGCAGTACTTC,CASRWLAGEVQYF
NA,TRBJ1-5,TRBV5-5,NA,TGTGCCAGCAGCTTGATACTGGGTATTGGCAATCAGCCCCAGCATTTT,CASSLILGIGNQPQHF
NA,TRBJ2-3,TRBV28,NA,TGTGCCAGCAGCCTCAAGTGGGGCGGATCCACAGATACGCAGTATTTT,CASSLKWGGSTDTQYF
NA,TRBJ2-2,TRBV28,NA,TGTGCCAGCAGTCCTCCAGCCGGGGAGCTGTTTTTT,CASSPPAGELFF
NA,TRBJ1-1,TRBV6-6,NA,TGTGCCAGCAGTTACTCGCTGAACACTGAAGCTTTCTTT,CASSYSLNTEAFF
TRBD1,TRBJ1-2,TRBV28,NA,TGTGCCAGCAGTTTGGTCCGGACAGGGTATGGCTACACCTTC,CASSLVRTGYGYTF
NA,TRBJ2-7,TRBV28,NA,TGTGCCAGCAGTCCGATAGGGAAAGGCGCAGGTTCCTACGAGCAGTACTTC,CASSPIGKGAGSYEQYF
NA,TRBJ1-2,TRBV7-9,NA,TGTGCCAGCAGCTTGATGGACGTCTTTAACTATGGCTACACCTTC,CASSLMDVFNYGYTF
NA,TRBJ2-7,TRBV7-8,NA,TGTGCCAGCAGCCCACCTTATGGCATCTCAAATCCGGGCGAGCAGTACTTC,CASSPPYGISNPGEQYF
NA,TRBJ2-1,TRBV15,once,TGTGCCACCAGCAGAAACCTTAACAGGGAGCAGTTCTTC,CATSRNLNREQFF
TRBD2,TRBJ2-6,TRBV10-2,NA,TGCGCCAGAGGGGACCCGGGGGGTGCTGGGGCCAACGTCCTGACTTTC,CARGDPGGAGANVLTF
NA,TRBJ1-5,TRBV19,NA,TGTGCCAGTAGTATCGGACTAACTAGCAATCAGCCCCAGCATTTT,CASSIGLTSNQPQHF
NA,TRBJ2-1,TRBV7-2,NA,TGTGCCAGCAGCTTGTTGAACAATGAGCAGTTCTTC,CASSLLNNEQFF
NA,TRBJ1-5,TRBV15,NA,TGTGCCACCAGTTTACTCCGGGGGCCCCAGCATTTT,CATSLLRGPQHF
NA,TRBJ1-4,TRBV2,NA,TGTGCCAGCAGTGAAACAGAGTATGAAAAACTGTTTTTT,CASSETEYEKLFF
TRBD2,TRBJ2-7,TRBV6-1,NA,TGTGCCAGCTTCCGACTAGCGGGAGGACGGGACGAGCAGTACTTC,CASFRLAGGRDEQYF
NA,TRBJ2-7,TRBV27,NA,TGTGCCAGCAGTTCCCACGCAGGGGATTACGACGAGCAGTACTTC,CASSSHAGDYDEQYF
NA,TRBJ2-5,TRBV5-1,NA,TGCGCCAGCAGCTTACTCCCGGCTTTGGGGCAGGGAGAGACCCAGTACTTC,CASSLLPALGQGETQYF
NA,TRBJ2-4,TRBV2,NA,TGTGCCAGCAGCCCCCGGACTGCCGGGCTAGCCAAAAACATTCAGTACTTC,CASSPRTAGLAKNIQYF
TRBD2,TRBJ2-5,TRBV30,NA,TGTGCCTGGAGTGACTACGGGACTAGCGGGAGTGAGACCCAGTACTTC,CAWSDYGTSGSETQYF
NA,TRBJ2-1,TRBV28,NA,TGTGCCAGCAGTTTCCCGCCTTCCTACAATGAGCAGTTCTTC,CASSFPPSYNEQFF
TRBD2,TRBJ2-1,TRBV18,NA,TGTGCCAGCTCACCTGGGCGGGAGGGCCGGGAGCAGTTCTTC,CASSPGREGREQFF
NA,TRBJ2-7,TRBV7-2,NA,TGTGCCAGCAGCTTATACCCGACCCCTTCCTACGAGCAGTACTTC,CASSLYPTPSYEQYF
TRBD2,TRBJ2-2,TRBV11-3,NA,TGTGCCAGCAGCTTAAGAGCGGGAGAGGCCGGGGAGCTGTTTTTT,CASSLRAGEAGELFF
NA,TRBJ1-1,TRBV12-2,NA,TGTGCAAGTCGCACAGACACTGAAGCTTTCTTT,CASRTDTEAFF
NA,TRBJ1-1,TRBV28,NA,TGTGCCAGCATAACACCCGGGACTTACATGAACACTGAAGCTTTCTTT,CASITPGTYMNTEAFF
NA,TRBJ2-5,TRBV7-7,NA,TGTGCCAGCAGCTTAGGGCGCCAAGAGACCCAGTACTTC,CASSLGRQETQYF
NA,TRBJ1-4,TRBV27,NA,TGTGCCAGCACCCCGGGGGGGGCTGAAAAACTGTTTTTT,CASTPGGAEKLFF
NA,TRBJ1-2,TRBV6-5,NA,TGTGCCAGCAGTTACGGGCAGGGGTACTATGGCTACACCTTC,CASSYGQGYYGYTF
NA,TRBJ2-7,TRBV28,NA,TGTGCCAGCACCCTTTGGGGTGGCGAGCAGTACTTC,CASTLWGGEQYF
TRBD1,TRBJ2-1,TRBV7-9,NA,TGTGCCAGCAGCTTAGGTCTGGACAGGGTTTCGAATGAGCAGTTCTTC,CASSLGLDRVSNEQFF
NA,TRBJ2-2,TRBV5-1,NA,TGCGCCAGCAGCTTGGACGGCGCCCCACAAGCCGGGGAGCTGTTTTTT,CASSLDGAPQAGELFF
NA,TRBJ1-3,TRBV7-9,NA,TGTGCCAGCAGCTCCACTACAGGCTCTGGAAACACCATATATTTT,CASSSTTGSGNTIYF
TRBD2,TRBJ2-1,TRBV6-1,NA,TGTGCCAGCAGTGCTCAGACTAGCGGGAGCACCTACAATGAGCAGTTCTTC,CASSAQTSGSTYNEQFF
TRBD2,TRBJ2-7,TRBV28,NA,TGTGCCAGCAGGGGGACTAGCGGGAGGTACGAGCAGTACTTC,CASRGTSGRYEQYF
NA,TRBJ1-4,TRBV5-5,NA,TGTGCCAGCAGCTTGGCCTACGGGGAAAAACTGTTTTTT,CASSLAYGEKLFF
TRBD2,TRBJ2-7,TRBV11-3,NA,TGTGCCAGCAGCCGGGGGACTAGCGGGCTCTCCTACGAGCAGTACTTC,CASSRGTSGLSYEQYF
NA,TRBJ2-5,TRBV2,NA,TGTGCCAGCAGTCCCGGCGAATACCGGGAGACCCAGTACTTC,CASSPGEYRETQYF
NA,TRBJ2-7,TRBV18,NA,TGTGCCAGCTCATCGACGGACTCCTACGAGCAGTACTTC,CASSSTDSYEQYF
NA,TRBJ1-1,TRBV27,NA,TGTGCCAGCAGTCTTGGGGTAACTGAAGCTTTCTTT,CASSLGVTEAFF
TRBD1,TRBJ1-5,TRBV19,NA,TGTGCCAGTAGCCAAATGACAGGGATAGATCAGCCCCAGCATTTT,CASSQMTGIDQPQHF
NA,TRBJ1-1,TRBV18,NA,TGTGCCAGCTCACCTGGGGCAGGGGAGAACACTGAAGCTTTCTTT,CASSPGAGENTEAFF
TRBD1,TRBJ2-7,TRBV28,NA,TGTGCCAGCCGACCGGGGGACAGGATTTACGAGCAGTACTTC,CASRPGDRIYEQYF
NA,TRBJ2-5,TRBV29-1,once,TGCAGCGTTGCAGTGGGGGAGACCCAGTACTTC,CSVAVGETQYF
TRBD1,TRBJ2-5,TRBV6-5,NA,TGTGCCAGCAGTTACTCGCGAGGGGGCGCGAAGGAGACCCAGTACTTC,CASSYSRGGAKETQYF
NA,TRBJ1-5,TRBV6-5,NA,TGTGCCAGCAGTTACGGGGGAGGACAGCCCCAGCATTTT,CASSYGGGQPQHF
NA,TRBJ1-1,TRBV19,once,TGTGCCACTCAAACAGGTTTGGGAACTGAAGCTTTCTTT,CATQTGLGTEAFF